This TCR beta chain emerged from a study of blood T cells in healthy people across ages. The use of a sample-barcoded 5' primer and a J-beta primer mix characterized a second PCR of about 7 to 12 cycles. TCRdb passed the 5' RACE reads through MiXCR, listing each CDR3 protein once. The sample consists of hundreds of thousands of distinct CDR3 sequences, more than 50% of them appearing once. This clonotype was detected a few times. The germline gives CDR1 SGHTA, CDR2 FQGNSA. The CDR3 is 13 amino acids. The source of this sequence is a man in his forties or fifties in good health. This chain connects TRBV7-2 to TRBJ2-4; possibly TRBD2 for D (5 bases). The end of the DNA aligns better with TRBJ2-7, so the J call may be wrong. The sequenced sample was blood. In nucleotides, the CDR3 is TGTGCCAGCAGTGAGAGCGGCACCTACGAGCAGTACTTC. Amino acids: CASSESGTYEQYF.